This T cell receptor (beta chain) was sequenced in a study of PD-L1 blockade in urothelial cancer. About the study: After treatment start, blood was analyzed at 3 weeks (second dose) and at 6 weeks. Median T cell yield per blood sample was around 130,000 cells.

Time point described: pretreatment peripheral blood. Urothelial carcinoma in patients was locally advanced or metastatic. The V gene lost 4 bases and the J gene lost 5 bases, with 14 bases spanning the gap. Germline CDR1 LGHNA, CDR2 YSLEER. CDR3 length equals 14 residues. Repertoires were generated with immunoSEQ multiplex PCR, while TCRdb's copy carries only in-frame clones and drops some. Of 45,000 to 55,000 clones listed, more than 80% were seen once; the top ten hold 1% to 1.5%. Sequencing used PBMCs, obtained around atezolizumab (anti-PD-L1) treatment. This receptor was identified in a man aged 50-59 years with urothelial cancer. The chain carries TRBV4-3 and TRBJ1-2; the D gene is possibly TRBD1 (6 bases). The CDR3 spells CASSLYLTGYGYTF. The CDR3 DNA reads TGCGCCAGCAGCCTCTATCTCACAGGGTATGGCTACACCTTC.